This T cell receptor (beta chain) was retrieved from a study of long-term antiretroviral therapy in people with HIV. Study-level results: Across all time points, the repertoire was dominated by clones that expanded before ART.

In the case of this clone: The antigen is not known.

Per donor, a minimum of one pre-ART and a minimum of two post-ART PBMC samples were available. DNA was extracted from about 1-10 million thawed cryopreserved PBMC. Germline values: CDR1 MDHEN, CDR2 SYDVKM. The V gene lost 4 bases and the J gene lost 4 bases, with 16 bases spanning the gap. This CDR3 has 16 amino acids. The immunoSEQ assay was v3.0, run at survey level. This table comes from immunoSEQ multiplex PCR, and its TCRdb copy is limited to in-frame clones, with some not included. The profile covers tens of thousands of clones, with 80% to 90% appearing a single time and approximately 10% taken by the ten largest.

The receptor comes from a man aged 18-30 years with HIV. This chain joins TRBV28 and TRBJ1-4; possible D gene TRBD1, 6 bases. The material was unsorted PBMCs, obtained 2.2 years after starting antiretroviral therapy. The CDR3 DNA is TGTGCCAGCAGTTCGCCAGGAGGGGGTCATAATGAAAAACTGTTTTTT. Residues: CASSSPGGGHNEKLFF.